This T cell receptor (beta chain) comes out of a study of shared clonotypes between healthy human individuals. Background on the study: Three CD4 naive, three CD4 memory, two CD8 naive and one CD8 memory plate were used per donor. Study-level results: Estimated richness was generally greater in naive than memory subsets. Generation probabilities of non-shared clonotypes were lower (relative to those shared by all four donors).

Details on this clone: The antigen is unknown.

CDR1 SGHRS and CDR2 YFSETQ come from the germline V gene. CDR3 size: 16 residues. J gave up 2 bases and V 0 bases, and 6 bases lay outside the gene matches. Authors' methods: In the immunoSEQ data, sequences were junction-only and lacked quality scores, so filtering differed. Profiled with immunoSEQ multiplex PCR; TCRdb holds only in-frame clones, not every one. Clonal size and the V and J genes are those of that table, whereas D and trimming came from the DNA. The data hold 2,500,000 or so clones, with around 90% observed a single time. The chain couples TRBV5-1 to TRBJ2-5; TRBD1 matches at 8 bases. This TCR derives from a man younger than 35 in good health. Some clones in this sample may be carry-over from other donors' samples. Input material: naive CD4+ T cells from PBMCs. Subset indicated: CD45RA+ positively selected. The CDR3 is CASSLGTGGRQETQYF. The CDR3 nucleotides are TGCGCCAGCAGCTTGGGAACAGGGGGGAGACAAGAGACCCAGTACTTC.